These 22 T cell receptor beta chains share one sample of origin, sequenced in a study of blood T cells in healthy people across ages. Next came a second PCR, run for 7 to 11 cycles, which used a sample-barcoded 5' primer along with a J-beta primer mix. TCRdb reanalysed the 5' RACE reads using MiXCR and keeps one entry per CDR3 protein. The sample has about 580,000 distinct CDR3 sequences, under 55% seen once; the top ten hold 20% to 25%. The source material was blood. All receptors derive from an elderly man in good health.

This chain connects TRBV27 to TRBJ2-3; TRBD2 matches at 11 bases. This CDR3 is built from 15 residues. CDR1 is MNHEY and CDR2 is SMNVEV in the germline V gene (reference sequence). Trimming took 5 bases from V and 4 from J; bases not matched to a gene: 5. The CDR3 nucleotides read TGTGCCAGCAGTACGGTAGCGGGGGGGGCAGATACGCAGTATTTT. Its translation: CASSTVAGGADTQYF.

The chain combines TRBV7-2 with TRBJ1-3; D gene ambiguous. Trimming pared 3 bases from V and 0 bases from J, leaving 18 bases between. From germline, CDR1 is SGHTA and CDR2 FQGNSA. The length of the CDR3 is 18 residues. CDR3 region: CASSFSPGTSLSGNTIYF. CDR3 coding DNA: TGTGCCAGCAGCTTCTCCCCCGGCACCTCCCTCTCTGGAAACACCATATATTTT.

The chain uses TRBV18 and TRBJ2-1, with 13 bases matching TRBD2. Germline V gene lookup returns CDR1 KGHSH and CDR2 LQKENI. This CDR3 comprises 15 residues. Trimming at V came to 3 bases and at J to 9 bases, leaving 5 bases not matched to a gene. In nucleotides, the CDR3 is TGTGCCAGCTCACCTGGACTAGCGGGAGCGCTTGAGCAGTTCTTC. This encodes CASSPGLAGALEQFF. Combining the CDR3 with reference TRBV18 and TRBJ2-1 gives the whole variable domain NAGVMQNPRHLVRRRGQEARLRCSPMKGHSHVYWYRQLPEEGLKFMVYLQKENIIDESGMPKERFSAEFPKEGPSILRIQQVVRGDSAAYFCASSPGLAGALEQFFGPGTRLTVL.

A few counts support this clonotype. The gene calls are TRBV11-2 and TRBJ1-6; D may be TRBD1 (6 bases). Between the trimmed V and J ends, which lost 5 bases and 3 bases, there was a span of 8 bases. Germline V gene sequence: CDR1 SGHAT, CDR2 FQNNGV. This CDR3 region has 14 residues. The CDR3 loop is CASSGTIYNSPLHF. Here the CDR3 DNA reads TGTGCCAGCAGCGGGACAATCTATAATTCACCCCTCCACTTT.

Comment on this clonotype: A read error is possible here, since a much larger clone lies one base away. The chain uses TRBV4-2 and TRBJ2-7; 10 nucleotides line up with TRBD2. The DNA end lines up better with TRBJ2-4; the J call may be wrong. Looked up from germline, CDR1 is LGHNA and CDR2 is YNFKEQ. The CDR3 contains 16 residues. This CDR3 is CASSQREGLALSIQYF. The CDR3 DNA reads TGTGCCAGCAGCCAACGGGAGGGACTAGCGTTGAGCATTCAGTACTTC.

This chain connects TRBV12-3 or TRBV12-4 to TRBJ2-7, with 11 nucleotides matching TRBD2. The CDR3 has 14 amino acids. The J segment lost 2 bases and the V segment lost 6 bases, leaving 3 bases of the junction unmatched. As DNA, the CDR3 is TGTGCCAGCAGGGGACTAGCGGCTGCCTACGAGCAGTACTTC. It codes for CASRGLAAAYEQYF.

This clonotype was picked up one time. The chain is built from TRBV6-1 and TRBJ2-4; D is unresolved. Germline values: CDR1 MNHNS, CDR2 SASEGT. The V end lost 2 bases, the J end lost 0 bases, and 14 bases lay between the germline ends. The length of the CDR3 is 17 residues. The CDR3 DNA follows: TGTGCCAGCAGTGAAAATATTTTAGTTCTAGCCAAAAACATTCAGTACTTC. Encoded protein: CASSENILVLAKNIQYF.

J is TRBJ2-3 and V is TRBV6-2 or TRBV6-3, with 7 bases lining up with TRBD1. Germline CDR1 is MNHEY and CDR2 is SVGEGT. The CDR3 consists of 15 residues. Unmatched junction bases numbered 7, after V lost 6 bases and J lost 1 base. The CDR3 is CASRRDRAGTDTQYF. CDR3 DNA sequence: TGTGCCAGCAGGCGCGACAGGGCTGGCACAGATACGCAGTATTTT.

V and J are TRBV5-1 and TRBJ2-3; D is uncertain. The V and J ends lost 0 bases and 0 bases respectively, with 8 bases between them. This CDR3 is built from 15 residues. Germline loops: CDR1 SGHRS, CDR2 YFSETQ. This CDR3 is CASSLDTVSTDTQYF. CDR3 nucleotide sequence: TGCGCCAGCAGCTTGGACACTGTCAGCACAGATACGCAGTATTTT.

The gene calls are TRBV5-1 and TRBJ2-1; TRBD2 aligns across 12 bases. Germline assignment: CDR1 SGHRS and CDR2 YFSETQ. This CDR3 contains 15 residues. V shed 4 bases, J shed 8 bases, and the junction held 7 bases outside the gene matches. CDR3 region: CASSVASGGADEQFF. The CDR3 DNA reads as TGCGCCAGCAGCGTCGCTAGCGGGGGGGCCGATGAGCAGTTCTTC.

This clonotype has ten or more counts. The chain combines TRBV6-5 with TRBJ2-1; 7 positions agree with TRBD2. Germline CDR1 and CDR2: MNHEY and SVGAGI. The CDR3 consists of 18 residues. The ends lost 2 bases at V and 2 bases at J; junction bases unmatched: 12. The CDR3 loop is CASSYGFGGGPPYNEQFF. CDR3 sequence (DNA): TGTGCCAGCAGTTACGGGTTTGGGGGAGGGCCCCCCTACAATGAGCAGTTCTTC.

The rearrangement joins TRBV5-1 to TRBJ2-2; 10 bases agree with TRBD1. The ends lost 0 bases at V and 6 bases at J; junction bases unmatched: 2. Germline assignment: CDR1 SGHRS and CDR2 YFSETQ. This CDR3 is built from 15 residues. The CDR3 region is CASSLDGQGAGELFF. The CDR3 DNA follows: TGCGCCAGCAGCTTGGACGGACAGGGGGCCGGGGAGCTGTTTTTT.

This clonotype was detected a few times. The CDR3 loop is CASSPRDRDNEQFF. The CDR3 DNA follows: TGTGCCAGCAGCCCCAGGGACAGGGATAATGAGCAGTTCTTC. The rearrangement links TRBV4-2 to TRBJ2-1; 9 bases are a match to TRBD1. With V trimmed by 4 bases and J by 7 bases, 5 bases remained unmatched. Germline V gene lookup returns CDR1 LGHNA and CDR2 YNFKEQ. This CDR3 contains 14 residues.

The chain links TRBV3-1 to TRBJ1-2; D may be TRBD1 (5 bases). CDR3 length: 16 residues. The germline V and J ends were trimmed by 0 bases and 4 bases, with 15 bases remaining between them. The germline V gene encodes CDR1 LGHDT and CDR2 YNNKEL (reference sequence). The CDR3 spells CASSQEGALGVYGYTF. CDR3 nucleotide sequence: TGTGCCAGCAGCCAAGAAGGGGCCCTAGGTGTCTATGGCTACACCTTC. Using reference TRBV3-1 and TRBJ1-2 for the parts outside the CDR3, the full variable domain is DTAVSQTPKYLVTQMGNDKSIKCEQNLGHDTMYWYKQDSKKFLKIMFSYNNKELIINETVPNRFSPKSPDKAHLNLHINSLELGDSAVYFCASSQEGALGVYGYTFGSGTRLTVV.

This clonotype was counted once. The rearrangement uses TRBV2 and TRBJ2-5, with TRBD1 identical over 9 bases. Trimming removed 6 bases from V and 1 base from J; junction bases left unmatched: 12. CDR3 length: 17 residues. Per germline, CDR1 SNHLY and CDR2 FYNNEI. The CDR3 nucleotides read TGTGCCAGCAGGGACCCCTGGACAGGGGATTTCCAAGAGACCCAGTACTTC. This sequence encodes CASRDPWTGDFQETQYF.

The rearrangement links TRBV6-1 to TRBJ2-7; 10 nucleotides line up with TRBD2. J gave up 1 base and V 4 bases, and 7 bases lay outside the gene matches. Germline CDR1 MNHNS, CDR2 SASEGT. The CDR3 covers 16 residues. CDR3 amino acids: CASSAPGTSESYEQYF. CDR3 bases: TGTGCCAGCAGTGCACCCGGGACTAGCGAATCCTACGAGCAGTACTTC.

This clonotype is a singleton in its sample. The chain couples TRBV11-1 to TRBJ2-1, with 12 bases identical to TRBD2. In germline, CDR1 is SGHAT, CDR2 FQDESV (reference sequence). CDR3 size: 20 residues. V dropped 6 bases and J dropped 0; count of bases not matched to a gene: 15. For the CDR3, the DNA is TGTGCCAGCAGGCGCCTGGGGGCGACTAGCGGGAGAACCTCCTACAATGAGCAGTTCTTC. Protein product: CASRRLGATSGRTSYNEQFF. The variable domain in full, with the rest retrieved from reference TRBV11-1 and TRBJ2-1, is EAEVAQSPRYKITEKSQAVAFWCDPISGHATLYWYRQILGQGPELLVQFQDESVVDDSQLPKDRFSAERLKGVDSTLKIQPAELGDSAMYLCASRRLGATSGRTSYNEQFFGPGTRLTVL.

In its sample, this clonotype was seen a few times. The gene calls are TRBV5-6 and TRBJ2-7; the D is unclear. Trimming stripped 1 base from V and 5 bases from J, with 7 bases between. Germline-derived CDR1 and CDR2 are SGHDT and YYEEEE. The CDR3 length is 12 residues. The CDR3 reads CASSLRRNEQYF. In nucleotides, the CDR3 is TGTGCCAGCAGCTTGAGACGGAACGAGCAGTACTTC.

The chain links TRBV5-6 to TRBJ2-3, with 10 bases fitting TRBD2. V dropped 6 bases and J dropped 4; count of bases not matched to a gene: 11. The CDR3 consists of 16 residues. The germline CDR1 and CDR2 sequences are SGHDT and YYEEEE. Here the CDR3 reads CASTEVGAGGSDTQYF. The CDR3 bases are TGTGCCAGCACGGAAGTAGGAGCGGGAGGGTCAGATACGCAGTATTTT.

In DNA form, the CDR3 reads TGTGCCAGCAGTCCGAACAGTCGGGTGGGCTACACCTTC. Residues: CASSPNSRVGYTF. The chain is built from TRBV6-5 and TRBJ1-2; no clear D gene. Germline V lookup: CDR1 MNHEY, CDR2 SVGAGI. The CDR3 spans 13 residues. V lost 5 bases and J 8 bases, leaving 15 bases between the germline ends.

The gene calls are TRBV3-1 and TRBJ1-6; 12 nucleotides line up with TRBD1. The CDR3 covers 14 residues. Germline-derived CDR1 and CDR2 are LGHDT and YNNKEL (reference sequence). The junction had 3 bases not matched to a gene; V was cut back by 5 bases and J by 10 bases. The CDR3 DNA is TGTGCCAGCAGCGACGGGACAGGGGGCTCACCCCTCCACTTT. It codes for CASSDGTGGSPLHF.

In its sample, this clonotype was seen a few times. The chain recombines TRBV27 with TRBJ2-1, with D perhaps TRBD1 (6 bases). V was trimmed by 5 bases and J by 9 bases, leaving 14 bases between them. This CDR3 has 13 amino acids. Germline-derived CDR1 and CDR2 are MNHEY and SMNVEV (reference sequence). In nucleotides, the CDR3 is TGTGCCAGCAGTATGATACAGGGTAGTGAGCAGTTCTTC. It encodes CASSMIQGSEQFF.